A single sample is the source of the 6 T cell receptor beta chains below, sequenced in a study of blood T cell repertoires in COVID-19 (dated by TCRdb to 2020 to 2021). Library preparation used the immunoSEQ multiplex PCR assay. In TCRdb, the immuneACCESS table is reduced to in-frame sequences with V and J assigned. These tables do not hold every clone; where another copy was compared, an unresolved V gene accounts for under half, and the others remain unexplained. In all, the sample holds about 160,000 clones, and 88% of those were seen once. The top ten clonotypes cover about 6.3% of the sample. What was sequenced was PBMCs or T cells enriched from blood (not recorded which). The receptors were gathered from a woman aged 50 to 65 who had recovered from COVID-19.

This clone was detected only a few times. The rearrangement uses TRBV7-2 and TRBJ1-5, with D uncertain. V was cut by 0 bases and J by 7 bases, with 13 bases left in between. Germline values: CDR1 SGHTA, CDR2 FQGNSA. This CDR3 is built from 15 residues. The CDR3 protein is CASSLAIREGQPQHF. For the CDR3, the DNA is TGTGCCAGCAGCTTAGCGATAAGGGAGGGACAGCCCCAGCATTTT. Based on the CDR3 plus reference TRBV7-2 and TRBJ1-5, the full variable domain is GAGVSQSPSNKVTEKGKDVELRCDPISGHTALYWYRQSLGQGLEFLIYFQGNSAPDKSGLPSDRFSAERTGGSVSTLTIQRTQQEDSAVYLCASSLAIREGQPQHFGDGTRLSIL.

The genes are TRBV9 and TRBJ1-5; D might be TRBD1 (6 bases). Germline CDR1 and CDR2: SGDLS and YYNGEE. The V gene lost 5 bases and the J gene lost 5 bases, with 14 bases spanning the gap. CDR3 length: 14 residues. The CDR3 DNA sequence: TGTGCCAGCAGTCGTACAGGGTCGCATCAGCCCCAGCATTTT. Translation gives CASSRTGSHQPQHF.

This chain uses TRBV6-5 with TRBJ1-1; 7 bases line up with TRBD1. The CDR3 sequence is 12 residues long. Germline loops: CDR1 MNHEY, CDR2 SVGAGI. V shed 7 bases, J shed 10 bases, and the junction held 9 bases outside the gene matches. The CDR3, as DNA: TGTGCCAGCATTCCCACGACAGGGACAGCTTTCTTT. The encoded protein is CASIPTTGTAFF.

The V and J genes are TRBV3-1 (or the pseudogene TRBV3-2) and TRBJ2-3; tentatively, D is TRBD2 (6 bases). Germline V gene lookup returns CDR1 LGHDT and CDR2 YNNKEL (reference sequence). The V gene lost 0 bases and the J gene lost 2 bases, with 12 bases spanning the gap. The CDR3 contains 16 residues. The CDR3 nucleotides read TGTGCCAGCAGCCAAGATGGGTTAGCGGTCACAGATACGCAGTATTTT. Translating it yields CASSQDGLAVTDTQYF.

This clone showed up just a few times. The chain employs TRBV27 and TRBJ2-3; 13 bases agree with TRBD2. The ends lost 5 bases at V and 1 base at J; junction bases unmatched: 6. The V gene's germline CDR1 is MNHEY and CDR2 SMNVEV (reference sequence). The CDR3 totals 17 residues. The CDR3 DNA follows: TGTGCCAGCAGTCCCCCCGGACTAGCGGGGGGCACAGATACGCAGTATTTT. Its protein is CASSPPGLAGGTDTQYF.

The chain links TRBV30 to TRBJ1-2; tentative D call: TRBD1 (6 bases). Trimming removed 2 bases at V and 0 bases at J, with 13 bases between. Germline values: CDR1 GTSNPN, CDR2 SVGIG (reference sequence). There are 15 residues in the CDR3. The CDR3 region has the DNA TGTGCCTGGAGTCAGCAGGGGCTGGCTAACTATGGCTACACCTTC. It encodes CAWSQQGLANYGYTF.